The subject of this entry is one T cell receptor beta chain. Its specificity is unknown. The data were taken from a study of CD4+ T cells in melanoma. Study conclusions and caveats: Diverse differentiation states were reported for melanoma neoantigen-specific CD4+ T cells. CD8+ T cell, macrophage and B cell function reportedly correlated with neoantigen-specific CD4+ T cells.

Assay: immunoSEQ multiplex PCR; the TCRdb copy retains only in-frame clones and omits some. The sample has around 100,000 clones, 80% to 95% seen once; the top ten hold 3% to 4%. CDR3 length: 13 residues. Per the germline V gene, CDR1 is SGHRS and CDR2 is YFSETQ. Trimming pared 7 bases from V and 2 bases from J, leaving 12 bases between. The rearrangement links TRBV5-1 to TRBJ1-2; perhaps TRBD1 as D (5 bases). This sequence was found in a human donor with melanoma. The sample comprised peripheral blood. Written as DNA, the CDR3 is TGCGCCAGCTATTCGTCAGGGAACTATGGCTACACCTTC. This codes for CASYSSGNYGYTF.